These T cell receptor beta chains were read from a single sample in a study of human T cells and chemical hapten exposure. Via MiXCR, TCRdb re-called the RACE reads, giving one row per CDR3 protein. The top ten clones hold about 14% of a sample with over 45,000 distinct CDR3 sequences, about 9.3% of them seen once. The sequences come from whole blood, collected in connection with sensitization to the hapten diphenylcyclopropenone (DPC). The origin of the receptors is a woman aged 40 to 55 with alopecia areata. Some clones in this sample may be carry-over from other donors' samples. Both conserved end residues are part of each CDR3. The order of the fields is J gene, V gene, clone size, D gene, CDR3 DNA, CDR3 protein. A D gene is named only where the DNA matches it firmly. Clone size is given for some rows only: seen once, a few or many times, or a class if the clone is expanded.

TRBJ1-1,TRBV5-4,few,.,TGTGCCAGCCACCCGCCACCAACAGGGCGGGCCACTGAAGCTTTCTTT,CASHPPPTGRATEAFF
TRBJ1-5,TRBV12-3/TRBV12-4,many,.,TGTGCCAGCCTTGGGATGGGGGGACAGCCCCAGCATTTT,CASLGMGGQPQHF
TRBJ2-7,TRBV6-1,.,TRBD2,TGTGCCAGCAGTGAAGGCGGGGGGGCCGTCTACGAGCAGTACTTC,CASSEGGGAVYEQYF
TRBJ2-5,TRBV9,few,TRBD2,TGTGCCAGCAGCGCCCACCTAGCGGGGGGGGAGACCCAGTACTTC,CASSAHLAGGETQYF
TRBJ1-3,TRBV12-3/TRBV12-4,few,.,TGTGCCAGCAGTTTAGACGTCGGGAGCTCTGGAAACACCATATATTTT,CASSLDVGSSGNTIYF
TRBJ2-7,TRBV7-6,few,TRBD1,TGTGCCAGCAGCCAGACAGGGTTCTTCGAGCAGTACTTC,CASSQTGFFEQYF
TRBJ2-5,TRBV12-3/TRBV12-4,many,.,TGTGCCAGCAGCCACAGGGTAGAGACCCAGTACTTC,CASSHRVETQYF
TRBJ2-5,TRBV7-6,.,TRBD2,TGTGCCAGCAGCGAGGGACTAGCGGGGGCCCAAGAGACCCAGTACTTC,CASSEGLAGAQETQYF
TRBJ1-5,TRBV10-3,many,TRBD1,TGTGCCATCAGTGGGGGACAGGGATATAGCAATCAGCCCCAGCATTTT,CAISGGQGYSNQPQHF
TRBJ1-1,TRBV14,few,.,TGTGCCAGCAGCCAAGCCCCGAAGGGTCGTCTGAACACTGAAGCTTTCTTT,CASSQAPKGRLNTEAFF
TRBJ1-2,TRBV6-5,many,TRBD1,TGTGCCAGCAGGTCGACAGGGACCGGTGATAACTATGGCTACACCTTC,CASRSTGTGDNYGYTF
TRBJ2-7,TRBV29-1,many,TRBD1,TGCAGCGTTGCTGGACAGGGCTACGAGCAGTACTTC,CSVAGQGYEQYF
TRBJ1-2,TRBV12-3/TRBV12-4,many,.,TGTGCCAGCAGTTTCCTAAGTGGCTACACCTTC,CASSFLSGYTF
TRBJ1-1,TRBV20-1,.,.,TGCAGTGCTGAACAGGAGGACACTGAAGCTTTCTTT,CSAEQEDTEAFF
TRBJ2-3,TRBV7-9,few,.,TGTGCCAGCAGCTTAGCGTTGGGAGATACGCAGTATTTT,CASSLALGDTQYF
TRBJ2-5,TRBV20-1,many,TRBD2,TGCAGTGCTATACCCCATAGCGGGGGCAGAGAGACCCAGTACTTC,CSAIPHSGGRETQYF
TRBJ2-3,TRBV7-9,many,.,TGTGCCAGCAGAGGCCCGACCACAGATACGCAGTATTTT,CASRGPTTDTQYF